This T cell receptor beta chain stems from a study of blood T cell repertoires in COVID-19 (dated by TCRdb to 2020 to 2022). Regarding the complete study: Samples covering the acute and convalescent phases of COVID-19 were provided by collaborators in the United States, Italy and Spain. Subjects who had been exposed to COVID-19, were actively infected with it, or had recovered from it provided the deeply sampled blood TCRbeta repertoires that made up the dataset. Nearly every sample came with metadata listing a de-identified subject ID, COVID-19 status, age in years and sex. The samples were drawn from two sources: the first 160 participants of the ongoing ImmuneRACE study, and about 1,300 subjects contributed by 6 global collaborators. The prospective study material was composed of cDNA or gDNA derived from T cells, B-cell-depleted T cells, or PBMCs. The repertoires were released in a freely available public database intended as a resource for research on the immune response to SARS-CoV-2. Where available, HLA class I and class II types were taken from metadata supplied by the sample provider and were not determined by assay-based typing.

TCRbeta CDR3 regions were amplified from genomic DNA using the immunoSEQ Assay, a bias-controlled multiplex PCR. On the authors' methods: Within the assay, amplification of reference gene primers was used to estimate how many nucleated cells each sample contained. Sequence reads were collapsed and filtered to measure the absolute abundance of every unique TCRbeta CDR3 rearrangement. Productive Simpson clonality was computed per sample as the square root of Simpson's diversity index over productive rearrangements. TCRdb took over this immuneACCESS table, retaining in-frame rearrangements with V and J assigned. Such tables are incomplete; in checked studies, under half of the missing clones stem from an unresolved V gene, and the remainder is unexplained. The V and J calls and clone size were taken over from that table, and D and trimming were inferred from the DNA. This sample holds a few hundred thousand clones; 85% to 90% were observed only once. The ten largest clonotypes hold roughly 4.3% of the sample.

Enrolling through a virtual design, the prospective study's participants ranged in age from roughly 18 to 100 years and lived across roughly 24 United States geographic areas. In the prospective study, cohorts were assigned on the basis of participant-reported clinical history obtained from a screening survey and a study questionnaire. In the prospective study, mobile phlebotomists collected whole blood, serum and a nasopharyngeal or oropharyngeal swab from each participant. Over a 2-month period, participants in the prospective study had the option of providing additional blood draws and questionnaires. Before DNA extraction, blood samples from the prospective study were shipped at room temperature or frozen. CDR1 is given as SSHAT and CDR2 as FNYEAQ, both from the germline V gene (reference sequence). The CDR3, from cysteine to phenylalanine, totals 16 residues. Just CDR3 DNA is preserved here, 48 bases in frame from base 1.

This clone was detected once. Its antigen is unknown. Germline and junction disagree at one end, which may indicate a read error. Overall results and qualifications from the work: The amount of clinical and demographic metadata varied by source and participant and was provided uncurated.

Sequenced: PBMCs or T cells enriched from blood (not recorded which). This TCR derives from a woman aged 18-29 years with acute COVID-19. The chain was built from TRBV7-7 and TRBJ2-1; the D gene is unclear. The sequenced DNA is TGTGCTAGCAGCTTCAGCGCCCTTTCAGCCTACAATGAGCAGTTCTTC. It is translated as CASSFSALSAYNEQFF.